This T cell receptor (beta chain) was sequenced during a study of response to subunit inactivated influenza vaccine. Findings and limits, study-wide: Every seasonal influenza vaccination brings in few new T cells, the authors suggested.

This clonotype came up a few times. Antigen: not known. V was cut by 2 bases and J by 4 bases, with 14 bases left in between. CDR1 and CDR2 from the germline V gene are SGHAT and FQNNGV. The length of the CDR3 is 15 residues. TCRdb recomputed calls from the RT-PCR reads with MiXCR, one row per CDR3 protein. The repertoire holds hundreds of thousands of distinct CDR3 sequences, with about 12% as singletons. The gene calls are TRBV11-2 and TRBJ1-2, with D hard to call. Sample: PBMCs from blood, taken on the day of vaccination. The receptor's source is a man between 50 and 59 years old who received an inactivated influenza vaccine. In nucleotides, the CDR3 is TGTGCCAGCAGCTTAAGTAGAGGGCCTTCCTATGGCTACACCTTC. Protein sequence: CASSLSRGPSYGYTF. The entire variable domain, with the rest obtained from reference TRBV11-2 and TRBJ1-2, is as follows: EAGVAQSPRYKIIEKRQSVAFWCNPISGHATLYWYQQILGQGPKLLIQFQNNGVVDDSQLPKDRFSAERLKGVDSTLKIQPAKLEDSAVYLCASSLSRGPSYGYTFGSGTRLTVV.